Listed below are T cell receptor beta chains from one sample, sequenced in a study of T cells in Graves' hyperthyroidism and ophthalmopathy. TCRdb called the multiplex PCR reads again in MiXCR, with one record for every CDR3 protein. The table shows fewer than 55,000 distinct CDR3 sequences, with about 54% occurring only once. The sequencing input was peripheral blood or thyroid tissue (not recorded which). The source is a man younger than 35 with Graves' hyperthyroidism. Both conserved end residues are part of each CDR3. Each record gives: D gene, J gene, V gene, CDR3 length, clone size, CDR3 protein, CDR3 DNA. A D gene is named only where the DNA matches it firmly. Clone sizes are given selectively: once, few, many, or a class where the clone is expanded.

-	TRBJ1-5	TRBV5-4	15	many	CASSSFGRGDQPQHF	TGTGCCAGCAGCTCCTTCGGACGGGGGGATCAGCCCCAGCATTTT
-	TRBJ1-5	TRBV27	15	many	CASSPYIRGEQPQHF	TGTGCCAGCAGTCCCTACATCCGGGGAGAACAGCCCCAGCATTTT
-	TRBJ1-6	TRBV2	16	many	CASSGGLGSYNSPLHF	TGTGCCAGCAGTGGGGGTTTGGGATCCTATAATTCACCCCTCCACTTT
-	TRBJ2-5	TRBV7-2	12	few	CASSILGETQYF	TGTGCCAGCAGCATTCTCGGAGAGACCCAGTACTTC
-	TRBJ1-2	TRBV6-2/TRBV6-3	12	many	CASSAQGYGYTF	TGTGCCAGCAGTGCACAGGGCTATGGCTACACCTTC
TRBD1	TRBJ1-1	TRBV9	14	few	CASSARGLNTEAFF	TGTGCCAGCAGCGCCAGGGGGCTGAACACTGAGGCTTTCTTT
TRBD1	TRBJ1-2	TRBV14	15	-	CASSRGTGSDYGYTF	TGTGCCAGCAGCCGGGGGACAGGCTCGGACTATGGCTACACCTTC
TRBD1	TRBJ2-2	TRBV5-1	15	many	CASSWDRGYTGELFF	TGCGCCAGCAGCTGGGACAGGGGGTACACCGGGGAGCTGTTTTTT
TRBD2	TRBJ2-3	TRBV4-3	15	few	CASRAGVGAGDTQYF	TGCGCCAGCCGCGCGGGAGTAGGGGCGGGAGATACGCAGTATTTT
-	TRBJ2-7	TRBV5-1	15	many	CASSLVEGKRDEQYF	TGCGCCAGCAGCTTGGTAGAGGGCAAGCGGGACGAGCAGTACTTC
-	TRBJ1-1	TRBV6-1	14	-	CASCQTVTNTEAFF	TGTGCCAGCTGTCAAACAGTGACGAACACTGAAGCTTTCTTT
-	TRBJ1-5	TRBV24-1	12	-	CATSGVNQPQHF	TGTGCCACCAGTGGAGTTAATCAGCCCCAGCATTTT
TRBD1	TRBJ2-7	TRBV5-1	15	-	CASSRSTGGASEQCF	TGCGCCAGCAGCCGATCTACAGGGGGCGCGTCCGAGCAGTGCTTC
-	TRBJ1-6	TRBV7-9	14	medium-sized	CASSLGGDGSPLHF	TGTGCCAGCAGCTTAGGTGGGGACGGTTCACCCCTCCACTTT
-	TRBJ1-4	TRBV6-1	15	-	CASSEGEGSLEKLFF	TGTGCCAGCAGTGAAGGGGAGGGAAGTCTGGAAAAACTGTTTTTT
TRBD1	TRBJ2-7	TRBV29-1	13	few	CSAHRQGSHEQYF	TGCAGCGCACACAGACAGGGATCCCACGAGCAGTACTTC
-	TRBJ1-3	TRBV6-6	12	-	CASSYGDTTIYF	TGTGCCAGCAGTTACGGGGACACCACCATATATTTT
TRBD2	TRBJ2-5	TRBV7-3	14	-	CASSWSGDQGTQYF	TGTGCCAGCAGCTGGAGCGGGGATCAGGGGACCCAGTACTTC
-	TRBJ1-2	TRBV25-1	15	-	CASSDRRRGNYGYTF	TGTGCCAGCAGTGACCGTCGAAGAGGGAACTATGGCTACACCTTC
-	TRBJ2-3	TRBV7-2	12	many	CASTSGLDTQYF	TGTGCCAGCACAAGCGGGTTAGATACGCAGTATTTT
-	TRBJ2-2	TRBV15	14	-	CATSSVRRDGELFF	TGTGCCACCAGCAGCGTTCGCAGGGACGGGGAGCTGTTTTTT
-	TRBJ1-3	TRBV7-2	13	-	CASSFLRGNTIYF	TGTGCCAGCAGCTTTCTACGGGGGAACACCATATATTTT